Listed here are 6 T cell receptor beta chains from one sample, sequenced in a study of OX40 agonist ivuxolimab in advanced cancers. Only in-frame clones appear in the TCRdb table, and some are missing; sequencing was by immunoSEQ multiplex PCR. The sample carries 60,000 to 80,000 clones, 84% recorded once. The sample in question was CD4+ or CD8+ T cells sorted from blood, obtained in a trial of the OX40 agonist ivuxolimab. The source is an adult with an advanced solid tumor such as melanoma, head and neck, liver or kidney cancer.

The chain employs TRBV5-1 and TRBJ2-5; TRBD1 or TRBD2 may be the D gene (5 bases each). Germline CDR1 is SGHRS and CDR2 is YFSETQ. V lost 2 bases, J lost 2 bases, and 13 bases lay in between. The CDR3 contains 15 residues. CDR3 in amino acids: CASSFGDATQETQYF. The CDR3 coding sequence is TGCGCCAGCAGCTTCGGGGACGCAACTCAAGAGACCCAGTACTTC. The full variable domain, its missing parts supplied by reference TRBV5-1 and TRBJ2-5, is KAGVTQTPRYLIKTRGQQVTLSCSPISGHRSVSWYQQTPGQGLQFLFEYFSETQRNKGNFPGRFSGRQFSNSRSEMNVSTLELGDSALYLCASSFGDATQETQYFGPGTRLLVL.

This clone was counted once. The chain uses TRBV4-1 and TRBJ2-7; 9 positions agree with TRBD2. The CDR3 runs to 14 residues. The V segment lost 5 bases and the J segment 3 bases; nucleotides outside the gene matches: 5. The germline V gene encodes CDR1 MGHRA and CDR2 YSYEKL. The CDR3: CASSEGLANYEQYF. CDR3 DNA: TGCGCCAGCAGCGAGGGACTAGCCAACTACGAGCAGTACTTC.

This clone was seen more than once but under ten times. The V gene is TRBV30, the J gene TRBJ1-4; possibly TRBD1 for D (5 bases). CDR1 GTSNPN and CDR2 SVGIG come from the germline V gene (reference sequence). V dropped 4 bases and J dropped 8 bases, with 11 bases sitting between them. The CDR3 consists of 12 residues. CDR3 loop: CAWTGFGEKLFF. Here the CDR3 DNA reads TGTGCCTGGACAGGGTTTGGCGAAAAACTGTTTTTT.

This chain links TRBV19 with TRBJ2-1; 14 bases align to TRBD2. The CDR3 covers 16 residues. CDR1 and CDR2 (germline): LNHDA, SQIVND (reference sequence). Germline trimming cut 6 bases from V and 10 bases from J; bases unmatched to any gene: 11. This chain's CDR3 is CASRRSGTSGRGEQFF. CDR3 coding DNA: TGTGCCAGTAGACGGTCCGGGACTAGCGGGAGAGGGGAGCAGTTCTTC. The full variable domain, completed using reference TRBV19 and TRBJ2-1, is DGGITQSPKYLFRKEGQNVTLSCEQNLNHDAMYWYRQDPGQGLRLIYYSQIVNDFQKGDIAEGYSVSREKKESFPLTVTSAQKNPTAFYLCASRRSGTSGRGEQFFGPGTRLTVL.

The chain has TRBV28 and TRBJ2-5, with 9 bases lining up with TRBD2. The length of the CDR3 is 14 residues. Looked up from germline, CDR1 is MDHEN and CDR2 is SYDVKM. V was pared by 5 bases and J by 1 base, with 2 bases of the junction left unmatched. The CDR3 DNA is TGTGCCAGCAGTGTAGCGGGAGCCCAAGAGACCCAGTACTTC. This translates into CASSVAGAQETQYF.

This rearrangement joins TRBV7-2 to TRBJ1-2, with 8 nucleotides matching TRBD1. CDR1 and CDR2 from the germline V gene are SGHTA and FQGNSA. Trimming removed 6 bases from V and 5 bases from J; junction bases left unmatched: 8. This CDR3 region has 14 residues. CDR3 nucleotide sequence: TGTGCCAGCAGTCCACAGGGGGAATCATATGGCTACACCTTC. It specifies CASSPQGESYGYTF.